This T cell receptor (beta chain) is drawn from a study of cytomegalovirus exposure and HLA in healthy donors. Between the trimmed V and J ends, which lost 7 bases and 1 base, there was a span of 11 bases. The germline CDR1 and CDR2 sequences are SQVTM and ANQGSEA. The CDR3 is 13 residues long. PCR primers comprised 60 Vbeta and 13 Jbeta primers. Profiling relied on immunoSEQ multiplex PCR, and the TCRdb table lists in-frame clones only, not all of them. The table includes 55,000 to 75,000 clones, around 87% detected once. In the case of this clone: Its cognate antigen is unknown.

Each of the donors was a healthy bone marrow donor. General study points: A later analysis linked a missense DCLRE1C variant to TCR beta V- and J-gene trimming. According to the study, around 180 TCR beta chains were cytomegalovirus-associated.

The chain couples TRBV29-1 to TRBJ1-3; TRBD1 is a possible D gene (5 bases). Sequenced: PBMCs. The receptor was isolated from a man younger than 30 in good health and CMV-seronegative. CDR3 nucleotide sequence: TGCAGCGCACGAAGGGGATCTGGAAACACCATATATTTT. Its protein product is CSARRGSGNTIYF.